Below are 4 T cell receptor beta chains sequenced from a single sample in a study of T cell repertoires in cytomegalovirus infection. From the reads, TCRdb called clonotypes with MiXCR, one entry per CDR3 protein. The data contain 550,000 to 850,000 distinct CDR3 sequences, roughly 36% of them singletons. These receptors' targets are unknown. Sequenced material: cultured PBMCs, taken from culture after CMV antigen stimulation. These receptor sequences come from a human donor in good health (CMV status not recorded). Some clones in this sample may be carry-over from other donors' samples.

This clonotype was observed at least ten times. The J gene is TRBJ1-5, the V gene TRBV7-2, with 12 bases that match TRBD1. Germline values: CDR1 SGHTA, CDR2 FQGNSA. The ends lost 5 bases at V and 4 bases at J; junction bases unmatched: 6. The CDR3 is 16 residues long. Here the CDR3 reads CASSRGTGGLNQPQHF. The CDR3 DNA reads TGTGCCAGCAGCCGGGGGACAGGGGGCCTGAATCAGCCCCAGCATTTT.

The chain joins TRBV6-8 to TRBJ2-1; possible D gene TRBD1, 6 bases. Trimming took 7 bases from V and 3 from J, leaving 13 bases between them. The CDR3 is 14 amino acids. Germline V gene data show CDR1 as MNHGY and CDR2 as SAAAGT. In DNA form, the CDR3 reads TGTGCCAGCATCGACAGGTCCCTCTACAATGAGCAGTTCTTC. It specifies CASIDRSLYNEQFF.

The chain employs TRBV6-5 and TRBJ1-4, with D possibly matching TRBD1 (5 bases). Germline values: CDR1 MNHEY, CDR2 SVGAGI. This CDR3 region has 14 residues. Trimming cost V 4 bases and J 8 bases, with 14 bases left between them. The CDR3 DNA sequence: TGTGCCAGCAGTTCTAGGCAGGGAAGCGAAAAACTGTTTTTT. It is translated as CASSSRQGSEKLFF.

The J gene is TRBJ2-3, the V gene TRBV7-9; D tentatively fits TRBD1 or TRBD2 (5 bases each). Trimming pared 5 bases from V and 6 bases from J, leaving 18 bases between. The CDR3 runs to 15 residues. Per the germline V gene, CDR1 is SEHNR and CDR2 is FQNEAQ (reference sequence). The CDR3 nucleotides are TGTGCCAGCAGCGTCCGTCGAGGGGCGCCGGATACGCAGTATTTT. Protein product: CASSVRRGAPDTQYF.